This T cell receptor (beta chain) was observed in a study of blood T cell repertoires in COVID-19 (dated by TCRdb to the early 2020s). About the full investigation: The collaborator samples originated in the United States, Italy and Spain and spanned the acute and convalescent phases of COVID-19. The material from the prospective study consisted of cDNA or gDNA derived from T cells, B-cell-depleted T cells, or PBMCs. The dataset comprised deeply sampled blood TCRbeta repertoires from subjects exposed to, actively infected with, or recovered from COVID-19. A freely available public database, intended as a resource for researchers studying the immune response to SARS-CoV-2, is where the repertoires were released. Samples were obtained from the ongoing ImmuneRACE study (first 160 participants) and from 1,200 or so subjects provided by 6 global collaborators. Sample metadata almost always included a de-identified subject ID, COVID-19 status, age in years and sex. HLA class I and class II types, where available, came from metadata supplied by the sample provider rather than from assay-based typing. The paper's findings and limits, for the study overall: The amount of clinical and demographic metadata varied by source and participant and was provided uncurated.

As for this clone: The target of this receptor is not known. Nothing much larger sits one base from this clone, and base qualities are not available.

CDR1 SGDLS and CDR2 YYNGEE were looked up in the germline V gene. Relative to germline, V is 0 bases shorter and J is 6 bases shorter, with 15 bases between their ends. The CDR3 runs 15 amino acids, cysteine and phenylalanine included. Of the read, only the CDR3 DNA is kept; its 45 bases are in frame from base 1. Each collaborating institution followed its own protocols to collect whole blood in K2EDTA tubes. Collaborator samples were shipped for TCRbeta analysis as frozen whole blood, isolated PBMCs, or DNA extracted from either sample type. TCRbeta CDR3 regions were amplified from genomic DNA by means of the immunoSEQ Assay, a bias-controlled multiplex PCR. Per the source publication's procedure: Within the assay, amplification of reference gene primers was used to estimate how many nucleated cells each sample contained. To quantify the absolute abundance of each unique TCRbeta CDR3 rearrangement, sequence reads were collapsed and filtered. For each sample, productive Simpson clonality was calculated as the square root of Simpson's diversity index across productive rearrangements. The table comes from immuneACCESS by way of TCRdb, which keeps in-frame sequences with V and J called. Part of the clones is missing from these tables; in studies checked, under half for an unresolved V gene and the rest for unknown reasons. That table supplies the V and J calls and clone size; D and trimming were determined from the DNA. Present in this sample are roughly 59,000 clones, roughly 81% of which were seen just once. The ten largest clonotypes hold around 14% of the sample.

Recombination linked TRBV9 to TRBJ1-2; no D segment can be confidently identified. The source of this sequence is an elderly man with acute or convalescent COVID-19. The sample taken for sequencing was peripheral blood. The CDR3 region has the sequence CASSVEWTGNDGYTF. The sequenced DNA is TGTGCCAGCAGCGTAGAGTGGACGGGGAACGATGGCTACACCTTC.